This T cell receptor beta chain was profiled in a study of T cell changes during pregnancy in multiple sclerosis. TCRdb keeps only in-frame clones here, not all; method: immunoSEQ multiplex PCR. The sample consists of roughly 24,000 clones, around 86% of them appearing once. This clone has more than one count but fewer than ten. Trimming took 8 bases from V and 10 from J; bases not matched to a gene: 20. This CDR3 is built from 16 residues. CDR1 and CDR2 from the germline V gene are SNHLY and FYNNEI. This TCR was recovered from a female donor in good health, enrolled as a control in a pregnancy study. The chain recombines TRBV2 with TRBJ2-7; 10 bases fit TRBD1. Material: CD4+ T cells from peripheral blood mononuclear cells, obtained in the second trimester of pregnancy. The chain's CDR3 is CASGALIGDRGRFQYF. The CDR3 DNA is TGTGCCAGCGGGGCATTAATTGGCGACAGGGGGCGCTTTCAGTACTTC. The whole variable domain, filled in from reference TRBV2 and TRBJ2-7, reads EPEVTQTPSHQVTQMGQEVILRCVPISNHLYFYWYRQILGQKVEFLVSFYNNEISEKSEIFDDQFSVERPDGSNFTLKIRSTKLEDSAMYFCASGALIGDRGRFQYFGPGTRLTVT.